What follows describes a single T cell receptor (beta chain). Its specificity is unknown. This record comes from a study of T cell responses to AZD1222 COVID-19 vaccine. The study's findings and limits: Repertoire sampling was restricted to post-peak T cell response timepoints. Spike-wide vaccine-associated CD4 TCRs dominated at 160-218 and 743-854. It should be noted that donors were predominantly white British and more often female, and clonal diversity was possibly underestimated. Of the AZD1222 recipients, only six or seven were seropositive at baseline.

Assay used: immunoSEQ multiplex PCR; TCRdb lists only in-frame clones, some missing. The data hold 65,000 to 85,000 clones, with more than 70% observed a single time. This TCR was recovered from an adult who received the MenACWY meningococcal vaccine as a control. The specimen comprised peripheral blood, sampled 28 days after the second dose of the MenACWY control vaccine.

The CDR3 spells CASRTQTGCTHEQYF. The CDR3 coding sequence is TGTGCAAGTCGCACCCAGACAGGGTGCACGCACGAGCAGTACTTC. The chain carries TRBV12-2 and TRBJ2-7; the tabulated D call, TRBD1, remains unverified against the DNA. TRBV12-2 counts as a pseudogene. This CDR3 is built from 15 residues.